Shown below are 2 T cell receptor beta chains from a single sample sequenced in a study of T cell responses to AZD1222 COVID-19 vaccine. Profiling relied on immunoSEQ multiplex PCR, and the TCRdb table lists in-frame clones only, not all of them. This sample has 150,000 to 200,000 clones, with approximately 86% found just once. The starting material was peripheral blood, obtained 28 days after the second AZD1222 dose. The receptors come from an adult who received the AZD1222 COVID-19 vaccine.

V usage is TRBV29-1 and J usage is TRBJ2-7; 8 bases are shared with TRBD1. Germline-derived CDR1 and CDR2 are SQVTM and ANQGSEA. This CDR3 region has 15 residues. Germline trimming cut 5 bases from V and 5 bases from J; bases unmatched to any gene: 14. CDR3: CSVSRTGMISDEQYF. DNA of the CDR3: TGCAGCGTTAGTCGGACAGGGATGATTTCCGACGAGCAGTACTTC.

The chain uses TRBV19 and TRBJ1-2; D gene uncertain. This CDR3 is 12 amino acids long. Between the trimmed V and J ends, which lost 6 bases and 6 bases, there was a span of 11 bases. Germline V gives CDR1 LNHDA, CDR2 SQIVND (reference sequence). The CDR3 bases are TGTGCCAGTAGAGAAAGGCAGAATGGCTACACCTTC. This sequence encodes CASRERQNGYTF. Looking up the rest from reference TRBV19 and TRBJ1-2 gives the full variable domain: DGGITQSPKYLFRKEGQNVTLSCEQNLNHDAMYWYRQDPGQGLRLIYYSQIVNDFQKGDIAEGYSVSREKKESFPLTVTSAQKNPTAFYLCASRERQNGYTFGSGTRLTVV.